One and the same sample provided the 27 T cell receptor beta chains below, sequenced in a study of blood T cell repertoires in COVID-19 (TCRdb year 2020). The protocol used for the library was the immunoSEQ multiplex PCR assay. TCRdb took over this immuneACCESS table, retaining in-frame rearrangements with V and J assigned. Such tables are incomplete; in checked studies, under half of the missing clones stem from an unresolved V gene, and the remainder is unexplained. The sample table records just under 20,000 clones; roughly 84% of these occur just once. 31% of the sample goes to the ten largest clones. The sequencing input was peripheral blood. Receptor source: a human donor with active COVID-19. The donor label of this sample is uncertain.

The chain carries TRBV19 and TRBJ2-1; 9 positions agree with TRBD2. Losses at the gene ends were 4 bases for V and 10 bases for J; bases not matched to a gene: 17. CDR3 length equals 17 residues. CDR1 is LNHDA and CDR2 is SQIVND in the germline V gene (reference sequence). The CDR3 DNA follows: TGTGCCAGTAGTACCCAGGACGGGGCTAGCGGGAATGGGGAGCAGTTCTTC. Translation gives CASSTQDGASGNGEQFF.

V and J are TRBV12-5 and TRBJ2-3; D remains unclear. CDR1 and CDR2 from the germline V gene are LGHNT and FRNRAP. This CDR3 contains 14 residues. Trimming left V 6 bases short and J 6 bases short, with 16 bases between. CDR3: CASGPTIRTDTQYF. The CDR3 DNA follows: TGTGCTAGTGGGCCTACTATACGAACGGATACGCAGTATTTT.

The rearrangement links TRBV12-3 or TRBV12-4 to TRBJ1-1; D is uncertain. With 3 bases removed from V and 1 base from J, the gap between germline ends came to 6 bases. CDR3 length: 13 residues. The CDR3 DNA sequence: TGTGCCAGCAGTTTTGCGGGGAACACTGAAGCTTTCTTT. Its translation is CASSFAGNTEAFF.

This clone was counted between two and nine times. V usage is TRBV2 and J usage is TRBJ1-5, with a weak D call TRBD1 (5 bases). The germline CDR1 and CDR2 sequences are SNHLY and FYNNEI. CDR3 length: 13 residues. The germline V and J ends were trimmed by 3 bases and 6 bases, with 9 bases remaining between them. The CDR3 here is CASSDRESQPQHF. The CDR3 DNA sequence: TGTGCCAGCAGTGACAGGGAAAGTCAGCCCCAGCATTTT.

The chain is built from TRBV11-2 and TRBJ1-1, with unresolved D. In germline, CDR1 is SGHAT, CDR2 FQNNGV. The length of the CDR3 is 11 residues. With 5 bases removed from V and 3 bases from J, the gap between germline ends came to 4 bases. The CDR3: CASSPYTEAFF. The DNA of the CDR3 is TGTGCCAGCAGCCCATACACTGAAGCTTTCTTT.

This CDR3 is CASSSRTGRGYNEKLFF. The CDR3 DNA sequence: TGTGCCAGCAGTTCTCGGACAGGGAGGGGCTATAATGAAAAACTGTTTTTT. The chain carries TRBV27 and TRBJ1-4, with TRBD1 identical over 8 bases. CDR3 length equals 17 residues. J was trimmed by 4 bases and V by 4 bases; bases with no gene match: 11. From germline, CDR1 is MNHEY and CDR2 SMNVEV (reference sequence).

The rearrangement uses TRBV27 and TRBJ2-1; 8 positions agree with TRBD2. This CDR3 has 16 residues. The V segment lost 3 bases and the J segment 5 bases; nucleotides outside the gene matches: 9. Germline-derived CDR1 and CDR2 are MNHEY and SMNVEV (reference sequence). As DNA, the CDR3 is TGTGCCAGCAGTTTTCTAGCGGGTGGAAAAAACAATGAGCAGTTCTTC. Encoded protein: CASSFLAGGKNNEQFF.

The J gene is TRBJ1-5, the V gene TRBV7-8; D remains unclear. The CDR3 has 17 amino acids. The V end was cut by 5 bases, the J end by 7 bases, with 24 bases between. Germline lookup yields CDR1 SGHVS and CDR2 FQNEAQ. The CDR3 region is CASSPSEGFSPGQPQHF. The CDR3 DNA reads as TGTGCCAGCAGCCCCAGCGAGGGATTCAGTCCTGGCCAGCCCCAGCATTTT.

This chain connects TRBV7-2 to TRBJ2-5; a weak D match, TRBD2 (5 bases). Trimming left V 5 bases short and J 5 bases short, with 12 bases between. Germline V gives CDR1 SGHTA, CDR2 FQGNSA. The CDR3 is 13 residues long. The DNA of the CDR3 is TGTGCCAGCAGCCCATGGACGGGGGAGACCCAGTACTTC. It encodes CASSPWTGETQYF.

The chain recombines TRBV19 with TRBJ1-4; 9 positions agree with TRBD1. V lost 8 bases, J lost 8 bases, and 18 bases stayed unmatched. Per the germline V gene, CDR1 is LNHDA and CDR2 is SQIVND (reference sequence). This CDR3 has 17 residues. DNA for the CDR3: TGTGCCAGTGGACGGACAGGGGCCAGTGATGTGTGGGAAAAACTGTTTTTT. Translated, it gives CASGRTGASDVWEKLFF.

V and J are TRBV7-2 and TRBJ2-5; 12 nucleotides match TRBD2. Germline CDR1 SGHTA, CDR2 FQGNSA. The CDR3 spans 17 residues. The V gene end was trimmed by 0 bases and the J gene end by 4 bases; junction bases not matched to a gene: 6. CDR3 residues: CASSLASSSGGAETQYF. DNA of the CDR3: TGTGCCAGCAGCTTAGCGTCGTCTAGCGGGGGGGCAGAGACCCAGTACTTC.

The genes are TRBV24-1 and TRBJ2-3; D might be TRBD1 (5 bases). V lost 2 bases and J lost 2, with 16 bases in between. The CDR3 is 17 residues long. From germline, CDR1 is KGHDR and CDR2 SFDVKD. CDR3 amino acids: CATSDSRETKLTDTQYF. The CDR3 DNA is TGTGCCACCAGTGATTCCAGGGAAACCAAACTCACAGATACGCAGTATTTT.

The chain links TRBV7-9 to TRBJ1-5; 9 bases fit TRBD1. From germline, CDR1 is SEHNR and CDR2 FQNEAQ (reference sequence). Unmatched junction bases numbered 5, after V lost 5 bases and J lost 3 bases. This CDR3 contains 15 residues. The CDR3: CASSLWTGDNQPQHF. CDR3 coding DNA: TGTGCCAGCAGCCTCTGGACAGGGGACAATCAGCCCCAGCATTTT.

The chain has TRBV5-6 and TRBJ2-1, with TRBD2 identical over 8 bases. Germline CDR1 is SGHDT and CDR2 is YYEEEE. The V gene end was trimmed by 2 bases and the J gene end by 12 bases; junction bases not matched to a gene: 13. This CDR3 region has 15 residues. CDR3 sequence: CASSFTVSGVRGQFF. CDR3 bases: TGTGCCAGCAGCTTTACTGTTAGCGGGGTCCGGGGGCAGTTCTTC.

V usage is TRBV11-2 and J usage is TRBJ2-7, with a possible D match to TRBD2 (6 bases). CDR1 and CDR2 (germline): SGHAT, FQNNGV. V lost 4 bases to trimming and J lost 6 bases, with 19 bases between them. There are 15 residues in the CDR3. CDR3 nucleotides: TGTGCCAGCAGCTCAGACGGGAGTTTGTCTCCCGAGCAGTACTTC. This encodes CASSSDGSLSPEQYF.

This clone was seen a handful of times. The rearrangement links TRBV19 to TRBJ2-7, with TRBD2 matching 10 bases. Germline V gene lookup returns CDR1 LNHDA and CDR2 SQIVND (reference sequence). This CDR3 has 16 residues. V lost 1 base to trimming and J lost 4 bases; unmatched junction nucleotides: 7. The CDR3 is CASSIGPSGSKYEQYF. CDR3 nucleotides: TGTGCCAGTAGTATAGGTCCTAGCGGGAGTAAATACGAGCAGTACTTC.

This sequence joins TRBV4-3 and TRBJ2-7; 7 nucleotides line up with TRBD1. The CDR3 is 15 amino acids. Germline values: CDR1 LGHNA, CDR2 YSLEER. Germline trimming cut 0 bases from V and 2 bases from J; bases unmatched to any gene: 4. CDR3 DNA sequence: TGCGCCAGCAGCCAAGATGGCCAGGGGGCCTACGAGCAGTACTTC. Amino acid sequence: CASSQDGQGAYEQYF.

This clone is a singleton in its sample. This chain connects TRBV29-1 to TRBJ1-1, with 11 bases matching TRBD1. The J segment lost 7 bases and the V segment lost 6 bases, leaving 7 bases of the junction unmatched. The CDR3 spans 13 residues. Germline lookup yields CDR1 SQVTM and CDR2 ANQGSEA. CDR3 residues: CSVATGTGGEAFF. The CDR3 coding sequence is TGCAGCGTCGCTACCGGGACAGGGGGTGAAGCTTTCTTT.

The chain employs TRBV3-1 (or the pseudogene TRBV3-2) and TRBJ1-4, with D possibly being TRBD1 (5 bases). Trimming cost V 4 bases and J 0 bases, with 9 bases left between them. Germline values: CDR1 LGHDT, CDR2 YNNKEL (reference sequence). This CDR3 has 15 residues. This chain's CDR3 is CASSPGLTTNEKLFF. In DNA, the CDR3 is TGTGCCAGCAGCCCAGGGTTGACAACTAATGAAAAACTGTTTTTT.

This clone has more than one count but fewer than ten. The V gene is TRBV6-4, the J gene TRBJ1-1, with D possibly being TRBD1 (6 bases). The CDR3 is 15 amino acids. CDR1 MRHNA and CDR2 SNTAGT come from the germline V gene. Trimming removed 9 bases at V and 9 bases at J, with 26 bases between. DNA for the CDR3: TGTGCCAGAACCTCGATTGGGACATTCGATTCAAAAGCTTTCTTT. It is translated as CARTSIGTFDSKAFF.

The chain recombines TRBV5-4 with TRBJ2-3; the match to TRBD2 covers 7 bases. From germline, CDR1 is SGHNT and CDR2 YYREEE (reference sequence). The CDR3 spans 15 residues. After removal of 4 bases from V and 2 bases from J, the junction contained 7 bases not matched to a gene. The chain's CDR3 is CASSRAAGTTDTQYF. The CDR3 DNA sequence: TGTGCCAGCAGCCGGGCAGCGGGGACCACAGATACGCAGTATTTT.

The genes are TRBV12-3 or TRBV12-4 and TRBJ2-7; D may be TRBD2 (6 bases). The CDR3 sequence is 12 residues long. The V gene lost 5 bases and the J gene lost 3 bases, with 8 bases spanning the gap. The CDR3 reads CASSATSYEQYF. As DNA, the CDR3 is TGTGCCAGCAGTGCGACTAGCTACGAGCAGTACTTC.

This chain links TRBV5-5 with TRBJ1-1; D is undetermined. The V end lost 3 bases, the J end lost 3 bases, and 15 bases lay between the germline ends. Per the germline V gene, CDR1 is SGHKS and CDR2 is YYEKEE (reference sequence). This CDR3 has 15 residues. CDR3 sequence: CASSSAGGPDTEAFF. CDR3 nucleotide sequence: TGTGCCAGCAGCTCCGCCGGCGGGCCAGACACTGAAGCTTTCTTT.

This chain connects TRBV21-1 to TRBJ2-1; the table's D call of TRBD2 was not tested on the DNA. TRBV21-1 is an annotated pseudogene. The CDR3 is 17 residues long. CDR3 in amino acids: CASSKVTGGPSYNEQFF. The CDR3 DNA sequence: TGTGCCAGCAGCAAAGTTACGGGAGGGCCATCCTACAATGAGCAGTTCTTC.

The chain is built from TRBV9 and TRBJ1-1; 9 positions match TRBD1. CDR1 and CDR2 from the germline V gene are SGDLS and YYNGEE. The CDR3 covers 14 residues. Trimming at V came to 4 bases and at J to 6 bases, leaving 7 bases not matched to a gene. The CDR3 DNA reads TGTGCCAGCAGCCGGGACAGGGTAGGGTCTGAAGCTTTCTTT. It is translated as CASSRDRVGSEAFF.

The chain recombines TRBV19 with TRBJ2-1; 10 nucleotides match TRBD2. V shed 6 bases and J 4 bases; nucleotides not matched to a gene: 9. Germline V CDR1 and CDR2: LNHDA, SQIVND (reference sequence). This CDR3 has 16 amino acids. The CDR3 loop is CASRGGAGGVYNEQFF. The CDR3, as DNA: TGTGCCAGTAGAGGAGGAGCGGGGGGGGTGTACAATGAGCAGTTCTTC.

This clone was found once. The chain carries TRBV11-2 and TRBJ2-7; 8 bases are shared with TRBD1. Germline lookup yields CDR1 SGHAT and CDR2 FQNNGV. This CDR3 has 14 residues. Unmatched junction bases numbered 10, after V lost 5 bases and J lost 7 bases. For the CDR3, the DNA is TGTGCCAGCAGCCCTGGACAGGGTCTGAGGGAGCAGTACTTC. This codes for CASSPGQGLREQYF.